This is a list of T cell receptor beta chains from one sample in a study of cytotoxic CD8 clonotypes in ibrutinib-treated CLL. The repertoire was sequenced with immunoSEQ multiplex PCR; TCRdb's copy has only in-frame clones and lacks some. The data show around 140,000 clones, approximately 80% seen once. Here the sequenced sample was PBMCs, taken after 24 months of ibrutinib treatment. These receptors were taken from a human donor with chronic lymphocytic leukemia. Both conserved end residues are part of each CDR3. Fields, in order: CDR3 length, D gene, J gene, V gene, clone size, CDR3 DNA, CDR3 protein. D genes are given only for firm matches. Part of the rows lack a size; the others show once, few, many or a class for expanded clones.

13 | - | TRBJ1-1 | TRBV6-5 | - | TGTGCCAGCAGTTATGGGGGGAACACTGAAGCTTTCTTT | CASSYGGNTEAFF
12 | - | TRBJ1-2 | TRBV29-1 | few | TGCAGCGTTGGAGCGGGCGACTATGGCTACACCTTC | CSVGAGDYGYTF
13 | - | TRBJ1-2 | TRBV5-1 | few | TGCGCCAGCAGCGGAGACAGTCTCTATGGCTACACCTTC | CASSGDSLYGYTF
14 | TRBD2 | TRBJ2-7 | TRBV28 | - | TGTGCCAGCAGCCGGGGAGGGACCACCTACGAGCAGTACTTC | CASSRGGTTYEQYF
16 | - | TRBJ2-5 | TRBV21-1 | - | TGTGCCGCAGCTTTACCCCCCCCCAGGGGGCTAGAGACCCAGTACTTC | CAAALPPPRGLETQYF
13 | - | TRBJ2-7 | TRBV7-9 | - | TGTGCCAGCAGCAAGTGGGGGCACTACGAGCAGTACTTC | CASSKWGHYEQYF
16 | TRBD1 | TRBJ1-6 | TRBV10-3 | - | TGTGCCATCAGGGATGGACAGGGGAAGTATAATTCACCCCTCCACTTT | CAIRDGQGKYNSPLHF
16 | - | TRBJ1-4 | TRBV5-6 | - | TGTGCCAGCAGCCCGAGCCGCAGGGGAACTAATGAAAAACTGTTTTTT | CASSPSRRGTNEKLFF
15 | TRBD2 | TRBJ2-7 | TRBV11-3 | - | TGTGCCAGCAGCTTAGGGGGCGGGAGCTCCTACGAGCAGTACTTC | CASSLGGGSSYEQYF
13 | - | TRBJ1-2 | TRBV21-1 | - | TGTGCCAGCAGCAAGGTGGGGTCCTATGGCTACACCTTC | CASSKVGSYGYTF
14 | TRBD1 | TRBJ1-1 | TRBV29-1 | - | TGCAGCGTTGCAGGGGGGCCCCTGAACACTGAAGCTTTCTTT | CSVAGGPLNTEAFF
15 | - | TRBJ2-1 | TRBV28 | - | TGTGCCAGCAGTGACCCTCAGGGATTCTACAATGAGCAGTTCTTC | CASSDPQGFYNEQFF
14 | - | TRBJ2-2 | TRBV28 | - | TGTGCCAGCGGCGGGGACTCCGACACCGGGGAGCTGTTTTTT | CASGGDSDTGELFF
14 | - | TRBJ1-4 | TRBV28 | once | TGTGCCAGCAGTACCGGGGGTTACGGTGAAAAACTGTTTTTT | CASSTGGYGEKLFF
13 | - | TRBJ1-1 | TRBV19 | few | TGTGCCAGTAGTATGGGATGGGCGTCTGAAGCTTTCTTT | CASSMGWASEAFF
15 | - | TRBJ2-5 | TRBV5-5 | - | TGTGCCAGCAGCTTGGCGTTCCCAGTATGGGAGACCCAGTACTTC | CASSLAFPVWETQYF
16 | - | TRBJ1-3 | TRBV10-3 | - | TGTGCCATCAGTGGCCCCGGGGCAGCCTCTGGAAACACCATATATTTT | CAISGPGAASGNTIYF
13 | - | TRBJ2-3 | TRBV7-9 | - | TGTGCCAGCAGCTTAGCGGGGGCAGATACGCAGTATTTT | CASSLAGADTQYF
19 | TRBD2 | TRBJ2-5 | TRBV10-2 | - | TGCGCCAGCAGTGAGTCGACTCCGGGACTAGCGGGGGCCCGAGAGACCCAGTACTTC | CASSESTPGLAGARETQYF
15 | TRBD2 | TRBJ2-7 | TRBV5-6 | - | TGTGCCAGCAGCCTAGGACTAGCGGAACCCTACGAGCAGTACTTC | CASSLGLAEPYEQYF
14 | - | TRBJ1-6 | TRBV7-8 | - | TGTGCCAGCAGCTTATGGGGGCAGGGCTCACCCCTCCACTTT | CASSLWGQGSPLHF
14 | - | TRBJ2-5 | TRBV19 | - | TGTGCCAGTAGTCCGACGGGCACCCAAGAGACCCAGTACTTC | CASSPTGTQETQYF
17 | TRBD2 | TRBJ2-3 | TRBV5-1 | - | TGCGCCAGCAGCCTCCGACTAGCGGGAGGGCTCACAGATACGCAGTATTTT | CASSLRLAGGLTDTQYF
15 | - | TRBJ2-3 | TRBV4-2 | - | TGTGCCAGCAGCCAAGATTCCCTGAGAGGGGATACGCAGTATTTT | CASSQDSLRGDTQYF
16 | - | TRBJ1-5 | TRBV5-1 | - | TGCGCCAGCAGCCCCATGCCAGGTCCTAGCAATCAGCCCCAGCATTTT | CASSPMPGPSNQPQHF
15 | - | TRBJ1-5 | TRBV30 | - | TGTGCCTGGAGTGTATTATGGCAGGCGGATCAGCCCCAGCATTTT | CAWSVLWQADQPQHF
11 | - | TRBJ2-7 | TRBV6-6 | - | TGTGCCACCGGTGGTCGCTACGAGCAGTACTTC | CATGGRYEQYF
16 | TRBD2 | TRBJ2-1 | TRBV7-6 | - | TGTGCCAGCAGCTTACTTGGGGGGGTAGCGTACAATGAGCAGTTCTTC | CASSLLGGVAYNEQFF
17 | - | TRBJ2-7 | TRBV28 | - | TGTGCCAGCAGTTTAGGAAAACTTGGGAGTTTTAAGGGCGAGCAGTACTTC | CASSLGKLGSFKGEQYF
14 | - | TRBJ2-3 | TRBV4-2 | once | TGTGCCAGCAGCCAGGTGGCGAGCACAGATACGCAGTATTTT | CASSQVASTDTQYF
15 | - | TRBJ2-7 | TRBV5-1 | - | TGCGCCAGCAGCTTAGAGGCACAGGGCCTCTACGAGCAGTACTTC | CASSLEAQGLYEQYF
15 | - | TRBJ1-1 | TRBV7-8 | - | TGTGCCAGCAGCTTAGGAATGGCAGGGGAAGTTGAAGCTTTCTTT | CASSLGMAGEVEAFF
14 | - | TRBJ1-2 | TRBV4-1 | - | TGCGCCAGCAGCCAAGATGGGGGCGCACGGGGCTACACCTTC | CASSQDGGARGYTF